Sequencing of this T cell receptor (beta chain) was carried out in a study of T cell repertoires in cytomegalovirus infection. Study-wide background: Well-studied HLA-B-restricted epitopes and recently identified HLA-C-restricted epitopes of CMV were both used in the study. Indicated by public TCR beta signatures were CMV infection and matching HLA type.

Study-wide results and caveats: Summed public TCR beta family frequency identified CMV carriers bearing the relevant HLA.

The ends were cut back, 5 bases at V and 1 base at J, with 11 bases in the middle. The CDR3 consists of 14 residues. For this clonotype: The target antigen is unknown.

TCRdb reprocessed the reads via MiXCR and lists one record per CDR3 protein. Among nearly 700,000 distinct CDR3 sequences listed, roughly a third were seen once. The sequence was collected from a human donor in good health (CMV status not recorded). Some clones in this sample may be carry-over from other donors' samples. The rearrangement links TRBV12-3 or TRBV12-4 to TRBJ1-1; D is uncertain. The specimen was cultured PBMCs, collected from culture after CMV antigen stimulation. The CDR3 region has the DNA TGTGCCAGCAGTCTCACGTTAGCGAACACTGAAGCTTTCTTT. It translates to CASSLTLANTEAFF.